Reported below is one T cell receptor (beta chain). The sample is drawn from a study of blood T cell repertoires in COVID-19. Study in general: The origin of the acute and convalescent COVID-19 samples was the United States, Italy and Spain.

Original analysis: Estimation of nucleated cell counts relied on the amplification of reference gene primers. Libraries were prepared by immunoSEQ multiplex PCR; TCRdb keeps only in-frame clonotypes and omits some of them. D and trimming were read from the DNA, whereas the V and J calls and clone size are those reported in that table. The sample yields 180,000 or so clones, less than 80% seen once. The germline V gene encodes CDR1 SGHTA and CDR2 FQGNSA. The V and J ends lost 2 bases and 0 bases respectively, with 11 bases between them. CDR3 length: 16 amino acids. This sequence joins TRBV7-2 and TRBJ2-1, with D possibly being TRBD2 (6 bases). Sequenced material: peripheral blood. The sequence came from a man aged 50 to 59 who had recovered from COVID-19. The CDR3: CASSLSGRSSYNEQFF. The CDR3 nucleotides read TGTGCCAGCAGCTTAAGCGGGCGGAGCTCCTACAATGAGCAGTTCTTC.